This T cell receptor (beta chain) was identified in a study of blood T cell repertoires in COVID-19. In the study overall: COVID-19 samples from acute and convalescent phases originated in the United States, Italy and Spain.

The germline V gene has CDR1 MNHEY and CDR2 SMNVEV (reference sequence). V was pared by 9 bases and J by 2 bases, with 4 bases of the junction left unmatched. The CDR3 has 13 residues. Participant ages covered about 18 to 100 years across 20 to 25 US areas. Per the original data handling: Amplification from reference gene primers served as the basis for estimated nucleated cell counts. Generated by immunoSEQ multiplex PCR, the TCRdb table keeps only in-frame clones and is missing some. The V and J calls and clone size come from that table; D and trimming were worked out from the DNA. The sample has around 180,000 clones; 89% are singletons.

Sequenced sample: PBMCs or T cells enriched from blood (not recorded which). The sequence was obtained from a woman in her thirties or forties with acute COVID-19. The chain couples TRBV27 to TRBJ1-3, with 7 bases matching TRBD1. CDR3 sequence (DNA): TGTGCCAGTGGCGACAGGGCTGGAAACACCATATATTTT. Protein product: CASGDRAGNTIYF.